Listed here are 7 T cell receptor beta chains from one sample, sequenced in a study of T cells after yellow fever vaccination. TCRdb itself ran the 5' RACE reads through MiXCR, one entry per CDR3 protein. The sample shows around 70,000 distinct CDR3 sequences, more than 5.5% of them seen only once. Sequences were derived from CD8+ T cells sorted from PBMCs, sampled less than 6 days after the first yellow fever vaccination. These receptor sequences come from a man aged 18 to 30 who received the YFV17D yellow fever vaccine.

The rearrangement joins TRBV15 to TRBJ1-5, with 9 bases that match TRBD1. In germline, CDR1 is LNHNV, CDR2 YYDKDF (reference sequence). Trimming at V came to 3 bases and at J to 5 bases, leaving 8 bases not matched to a gene. There are 16 residues in the CDR3. The CDR3 sequence: CATSRHRDRVYQPQHF. CDR3 in DNA: TGTGCCACCAGCAGGCACCGGGACAGGGTGTATCAGCCCCAGCATTTT. The full variable domain, rest sourced from reference TRBV15 and TRBJ1-5, is DAMVIQNPRYQVTQFGKPVTLSCSQTLNHNVMYWYQQKSSQAPKLLFHYYDKDFNNEADTPDNFQSRRPNTSFCFLDIRSPGLGDTAMYLCATSRHRDRVYQPQHFGDGTRLSIL.

The sample holds a few counts of this clonotype. The genes are TRBV29-1 and TRBJ2-3; D is ambiguous. This CDR3 comprises 10 residues. The germline CDR1 and CDR2 sequences are SQVTM and ANQGSEA. Trimming stripped 3 bases from V and 6 bases from J, with 4 bases between. In nucleotides, the CDR3 is TGCAGCGTTGAGGGGGATACGCAGTATTTT. Residues: CSVEGDTQYF.

This clonotype has just a few counts. The chain has TRBV12-3 or TRBV12-4 and TRBJ2-7, with 8 positions matching TRBD2. With 6 bases clipped from V and 6 bases from J, the junction kept 10 bases outside the gene matches. The CDR3 contains 14 residues. The CDR3 nucleotides are TGTGCCAGCAGCCCCAGCGGGGGATTTGGCGAGCAGTACTTC. Translated: CASSPSGGFGEQYF.

This clonotype was detected ten times or more. For the CDR3, the DNA is TGCGCCAGCAGCCAAGGAAATAACAGGGTGAATTCACCCCTCCACTTT. It specifies CASSQGNNRVNSPLHF. The chain combines TRBV4-1 with TRBJ1-6; D possibly corresponds to TRBD1 (6 bases). The CDR3 length is 16 residues. V lost 1 base, J lost 7 bases, and 14 bases lay in between. Looked up from germline, CDR1 is MGHRA and CDR2 is YSYEKL.

This clonotype was detected only a few times. In nucleotides, the CDR3 is TGCGCCAGCAGCGGACTAGCGGGGGGACCCTACAATGAGCAGTTCTTC. Its translation is CASSGLAGGPYNEQFF. This chain uses TRBV5-1 with TRBJ2-1; TRBD2 matches 14 bases. J lost 2 bases, V lost 4 bases, and 2 bases had no gene match. Germline CDR1 is SGHRS and CDR2 is YFSETQ. The CDR3 contains 16 residues.

The chain joins TRBV12-5 to TRBJ2-1; D remains unclear. Trimming removed 4 bases at V and 5 bases at J, with 18 bases between. Germline CDR1 reads LGHNT; CDR2 reads FRNRAP. The CDR3 is 16 amino acids. The CDR3 DNA is TGTGCTAGTGGTTCGGCATTTGGGAATGGAAACAATGAGCAGTTCTTC. Translated, it gives CASGSAFGNGNNEQFF.

Ten or more counts support this clonotype. Germline is not matched at one junction end, which may reflect a read error. J is TRBJ2-2 and V is TRBV7-9; weak D call: TRBD1 (5 bases). Germline V gives CDR1 SEHNR, CDR2 FQNEAQ (reference sequence). The CDR3 spans 16 residues. This CDR3 is CASRLDAQGYTGELFF. The CDR3 DNA follows: TGTGCCAGCAGGTTAGATGCGCAGGGCTACACCGGGGAGCTGTTTTTT.